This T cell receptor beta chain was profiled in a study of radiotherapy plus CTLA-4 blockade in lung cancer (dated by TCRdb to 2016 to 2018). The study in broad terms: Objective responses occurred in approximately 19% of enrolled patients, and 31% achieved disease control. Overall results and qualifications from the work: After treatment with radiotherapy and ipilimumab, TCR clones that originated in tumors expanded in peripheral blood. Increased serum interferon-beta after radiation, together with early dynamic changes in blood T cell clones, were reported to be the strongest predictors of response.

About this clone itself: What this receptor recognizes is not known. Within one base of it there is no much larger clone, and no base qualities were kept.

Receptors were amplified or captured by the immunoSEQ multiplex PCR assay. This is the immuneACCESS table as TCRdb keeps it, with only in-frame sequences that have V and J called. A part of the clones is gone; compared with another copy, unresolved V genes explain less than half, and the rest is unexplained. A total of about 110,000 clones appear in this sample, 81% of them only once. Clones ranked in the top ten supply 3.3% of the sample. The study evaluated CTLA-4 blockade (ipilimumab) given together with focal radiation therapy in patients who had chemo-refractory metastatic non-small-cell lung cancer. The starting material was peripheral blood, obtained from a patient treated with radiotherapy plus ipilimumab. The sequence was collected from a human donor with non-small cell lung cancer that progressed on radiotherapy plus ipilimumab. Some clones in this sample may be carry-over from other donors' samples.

The sequenced DNA: TGTGCCAGCAGCTTGAGCGGGACACAGTACTACGAGCAGTACTTC. Its amino acids are CASSLSGTQYYEQYF. The chain is made from TRBV27 and TRBJ2-7; TRBD2 is a possible D gene, resting on 7 matching bases. The germline V gene (reference sequence) gives CDR1 as MNHEY and CDR2 as SMNVEV. Relative to germline, V is 6 bases shorter and J is 3 bases shorter, with 18 bases between their ends. The CDR3, from cysteine to phenylalanine, totals 15 residues. The sequence is cut down to CDR3 DNA, 45 bases in frame from base 1.